Sequencing of this TCR beta chain was carried out in a study of cytomegalovirus exposure and HLA in healthy donors. Germline CDR1 is SGDLS and CDR2 is YYNGEE. V dropped 0 bases and J dropped 4 bases, with 7 bases sitting between them. The CDR3 runs 13 residues. Researchers ran the PCR with 60 Vbeta and 13 Jbeta primers. Profiled with immunoSEQ multiplex PCR; TCRdb holds only in-frame clones, not every one. Of about 82,000 clones in the sample, approximately 79% were seen once. Turning to this clone: Within the sample, other DNA sequences also encode this same CDR3.

Sequenced sample: PBMCs. The chain employs TRBV9 and TRBJ1-1; D call uncertain. This receptor was obtained from a human donor in good health. The CDR3 nucleotides are TGTGCCAGCAGCGTAGGAGGAGCCACTGAAGCTTTCTTT. This gives the protein CASSVGGATEAFF.